The source of this T cell receptor beta chain is a study of shared clonotypes between healthy human individuals (dated by TCRdb to the early 2020s). Regarding the research as a whole: Three men and a couple of women, aged 18 to 49 years, made up the cohort. For each donor, three plates each were used for CD4 naive and CD4 memory, two plates were used for CD8 naive, and one plate was used for CD8 memory. To estimate repertoire size and how much clonotype sharing occurs between individuals, the study deeply sequenced the blood TCR repertoires of 4 to 6 healthy adults. To increase sequencing depth and limit assay-specific biases, different laboratories used diverse techniques to prepare libraries and sequence TCR repertoires. Leukapheresis yielded between about 0.9 and 10 billion PBMCs per donor.

General findings and caveats noted by the study authors: When a few donors were compared, the shared fraction of clonotypes was roughly 4.8% for naive CD4, approximately 3.5% for naive CD8, more than 2% for memory CD4, and around 0.4% for memory CD8. Estimated clonotype richness was generally larger for naive than for memory subsets. Sampling was restricted to blood, and TCR repertoires in tissues likely differ from the TCR repertoires found in blood. Even with the large sequencing depth, rarefaction of the sorted-subset datasets indicated that sequencing was incomplete. Compared with non-shared clonotypes, clonotypes shared by all four sorted-subset donors had higher generation probabilities. Because the study included only a small number of donors, the genetic and exposure-history diversity represented was limited. Pairwise subsampling led to the expectation that sequencing depth would affect the degree of clonotype sharing among donors.

A word on this clone: What antigen it recognizes has not been identified. Base qualities are missing; no much larger clone stands one base away. The same CDR3 also results from other DNA sequences found in this sample.

Donors were healthy HIV-negative adults with no recently reported acute infections or vaccinations. All donors were Caucasian adults living in Nashville, Tennessee, USA. CD4+ T cells were enriched by magnetic negative selection, after which naive cells were positively selected on CD45RA and the negative fraction was taken as the memory subset. Blood was obtained by leukapheresis, after which PBMCs were separated by Ficoll-Histopaque density gradient centrifugation and cryopreserved in liquid nitrogen vapor phase. Analytical flow cytometry was used to check the purity and quantity of each magnetically sorted T cell population. Genomic DNA was isolated from each sorted fraction and quantified by UV absorbance on a Nanodrop 2000c. The CDR3, from cysteine to phenylalanine, totals 14 residues. Only CDR3 DNA is held: 42 bases, read in frame from base 1. The germline V gene (reference sequence) sets CDR1 to PRHDT and CDR2 to FYEKMQ. Trimming at the junction amounts to 6 bases on V and 7 bases on J, and the germline ends lie 18 bases apart.

Using the deep immunoSEQ assay, TCR CDR3 regions were amplified from genomic DNA by multiplex PCR. For each cell subset, the extracted genomic DNA was distributed evenly across all wells of several immunoSEQ 96-well plates, and each plate served as one replicate. For sorted subsets, about 0.2 ug genomic DNA, equal to 25,000 to 35,000 T cell genomes, was loaded into each replicate PCR. Purified libraries were quantified with a Qubit 3.0 fluorometer, sized on a Bioanalyzer 2100, and re-quantified with the KAPA Library Quantification kit. Each immunoSEQ 96-well plate was sequenced on its own single-read 150-cycle Illumina NextSeq 550 flow cell. The original pipeline was this. Because only junctional sequences without quality scores were contained in the immunoSEQ output, filtering matching that applied to full-length reads could not be performed. To assign V/J genes and CDR3, sequences were annotated against IMGT germline references using PyIR, a Python wrapper for IgBLAST v1.9. Any read was removed if the V/J assignment was weak (E-value above 1e-6), the CDR3 was missing, or the read contained stop codons, out-of-frame junctions, or ambiguous translated residues. V3J clonotypes were defined as sequences sharing the same inferred V gene, J gene, and CDR3 amino acid sequence. Percentage overlap between repertoires was calculated by dividing the number of shared unique clonotypes by the size of the smaller repertoire. RTK rarefaction, the Chao1 estimator, and Recon v2.1 estimates of unobserved clonotypes were used to assess repertoire richness. Generation probabilities were computed with OLGA for all TCRbeta clonotypes obtained by the gDNA method from four donors. Held by TCRdb, this immuneACCESS table contains in-frame sequences only and omits some clones. Under half of the omission traces to an unresolved V gene where checked; the cause of the rest is unknown. The V and J calls and clone size are taken from that table; D and trimming were inferred from the DNA. In this sample the table shows some 2,100,000 clones, under 97% of which occur a single time. The ten largest clones represent roughly 0.13% of the sample.

Sample: naive CD4+ T cells sorted from blood. What the cell subset or site label conveys for this sample: CD45RA+ positively selected. The chain couples TRBV13 to TRBJ1-2; D gene: possibly TRBD1, on 5 matching bases. The receptor was derived from a man aged 18 to 29 in good health. The CDR3 sequence is CASRLAGTRGGYTF. The DNA sequence is given as TGTGCCAGCAGATTGGCCGGGACCCGGGGTGGCTACACCTTC.